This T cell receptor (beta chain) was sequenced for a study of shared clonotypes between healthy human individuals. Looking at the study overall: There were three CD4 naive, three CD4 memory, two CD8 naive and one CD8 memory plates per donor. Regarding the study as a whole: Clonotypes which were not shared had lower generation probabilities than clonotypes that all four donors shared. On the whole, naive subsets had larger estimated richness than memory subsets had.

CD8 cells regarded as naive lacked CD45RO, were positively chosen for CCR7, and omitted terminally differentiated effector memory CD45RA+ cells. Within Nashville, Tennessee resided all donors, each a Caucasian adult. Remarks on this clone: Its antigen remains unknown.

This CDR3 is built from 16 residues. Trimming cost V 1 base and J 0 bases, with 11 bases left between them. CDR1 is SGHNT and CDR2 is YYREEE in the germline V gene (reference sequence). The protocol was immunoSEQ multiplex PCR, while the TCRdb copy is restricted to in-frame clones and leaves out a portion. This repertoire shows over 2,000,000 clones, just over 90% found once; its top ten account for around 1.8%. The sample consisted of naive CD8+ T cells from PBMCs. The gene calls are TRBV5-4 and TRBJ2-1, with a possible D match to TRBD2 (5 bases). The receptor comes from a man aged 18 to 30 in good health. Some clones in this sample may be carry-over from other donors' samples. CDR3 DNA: TGTGCCAGCAGCTTGCGTCGGGAAACCTCCTACAATGAGCAGTTCTTC. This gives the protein CASSLRRETSYNEQFF. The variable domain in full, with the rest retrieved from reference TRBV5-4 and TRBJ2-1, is ETGVTQSPTHLIKTRGQQVTLRCSSQSGHNTVSWYQQALGQGPQFIFQYYREEENGRGNFPPRFSGLQFPNYSSELNVNALELDDSALYLCASSLRRETSYNEQFFGPGTRLTVL.